This TCR beta chain was sequenced for a study of T cells in tuberculosis. For the study at large: CD1B tetramers identified T cells specific for mycobacterial lipid GMM. Whole-study results and caveats: Active tuberculosis TCR-alpha repertoires lay closer to GMM-specific TCRs than IGRA-negative controls, suggesting clonal expansion.

A single count supports this clone. Its specificity is not known. The data were produced by immunoSEQ multiplex PCR, yet TCRdb's version contains in-frame clones alone and is incomplete. The sample shows about 43,000 clones, roughly 94% of them seen only once. Germline assignment: CDR1 MDHEN and CDR2 SYDVKM. The CDR3 length is 15 residues. With V trimmed by 6 bases and J by 4 bases, 8 bases remained unmatched. This receptor was obtained from a donor aged 5 to 30 with latent tuberculosis or without tuberculosis infection. Some clones in this sample may be carry-over from other donors' samples. V and J are TRBV28 and TRBJ1-5; 8 bases fit TRBD1. The sequenced material came from PBMCs. CDR3 in DNA: TGTGCCAGCAGCTCCGGGACAGGCCCAAATCAGCCCCAGCATTTT. Its protein product is CASSSGTGPNQPQHF. Looking up the rest from reference TRBV28 and TRBJ1-5 gives the full variable domain: DVKVTQSSRYLVKRTGEKVFLECVQDMDHENMFWYRQDPGLGLRLIYFSYDVKMKEKGDIPEGYSVSREKKERFSLILESASTNQTSMYLCASSSGTGPNQPQHFGDGTRLSIL.